Presented here are 16 T cell receptor beta chains from one specimen sequenced in a study of cytomegalovirus exposure and HLA in healthy donors. The PCR ran on 60 Vbeta and 13 Jbeta primers. Sequenced by immunoSEQ multiplex PCR; TCRdb stores in-frame clones only, minus some. The sample has almost 70,000 clones; around 66% are singletons. The source material was PBMCs. The receptors were sampled from a male donor in good health and CMV-seropositive.

V usage is TRBV2 and J usage is TRBJ2-2; no clear D gene. Trimming removed 5 bases from V and 4 bases from J, with 8 bases in between. Germline CDR1 SNHLY, CDR2 FYNNEI. The CDR3 length is 13 residues. The CDR3 protein is CASSSTRTGELFF. CDR3 DNA sequence: TGTGCCAGCAGTAGTACACGCACCGGGGAGCTGTTTTTT.

This chain links TRBV29-1 with TRBJ2-1; the match to TRBD1 covers 9 bases. Germline V gives CDR1 SQVTM, CDR2 ANQGSEA. The CDR3 runs 15 residues. With 1 base clipped from V and 3 bases from J, the junction kept 4 bases outside the gene matches. CDR3 DNA: TGCAGCGTTGAAGGAGGGACAGGGAACTACAATGAGCAGTTCTTC. Its translation: CSVEGGTGNYNEQFF.

This chain uses TRBV9 with TRBJ2-7; TRBD2 matches 10 bases. Trimming removed 4 bases from V and 5 bases from J; junction bases left unmatched: 6. CDR1 and CDR2 (germline): SGDLS, YYNGEE. CDR3 length: 14 residues. The chain's CDR3 is CASSPTSGDHEQYF. The CDR3 DNA sequence: TGTGCCAGCAGCCCAACTAGCGGGGACCACGAGCAGTACTTC.

The J gene is TRBJ1-2, the V gene TRBV7-3; 8 nucleotides match TRBD1. Germline V gene sequence: CDR1 SGHTA, CDR2 FQGTGA. V lost 5 bases, J lost 5 bases, and 4 bases stayed unmatched. The CDR3 extends over 13 amino acids. The CDR3 protein is CASSTTGVYGYTF. For the CDR3, the DNA is TGTGCCAGCAGCACGACAGGGGTGTATGGCTACACCTTC.

This clone has a single count. The rearrangement uses TRBV29-1 and TRBJ2-7, with TRBD1 matching over 9 bases. V was pared by 7 bases and J by 3 bases, with 4 bases of the junction left unmatched. The CDR3 is 12 residues long. CDR1 and CDR2 (germline): SQVTM, ANQGSEA. For the CDR3, the DNA is TGCAGCGCCGGGACAGGGAACTACGAGCAGTACTTC. Protein: CSAGTGNYEQYF.

V is TRBV11-2 and J is TRBJ2-2; possibly TRBD1 for D (7 bases). This CDR3 is 16 amino acids long. The germline CDR1 and CDR2 sequences are SGHAT and FQNNGV. V was shortened by 0 bases and J by 5 bases, with 13 bases between the two germline ends. Here the CDR3 reads CASSLEEGARTGELFF. CDR3 nucleotides: TGTGCCAGCAGCTTAGAGGAGGGGGCAAGGACCGGGGAGCTGTTTTTT.

The rearrangement joins TRBV5-1 to TRBJ1-1; possible D gene TRBD1, 5 bases. Deletions cut 0 bases from V and 3 bases from J, with 9 bases between. Germline CDR1 reads SGHRS; CDR2 reads YFSETQ. The CDR3 extends over 14 amino acids. CDR3 in DNA: TGCGCCAGCAGCTTGGCGTCGACAGACACTGAAGCTTTCTTT. This codes for CASSLASTDTEAFF.

The chain's CDR3 is CASRTTGGNVVANEKLFF. CDR3 DNA: TGTGCCAGCAGAACGACAGGGGGGAACGTGGTAGCTAATGAAAAACTGTTTTTT. The chain recombines TRBV2 with TRBJ1-4; 9 nucleotides match TRBD1. The V gene's germline CDR1 is SNHLY and CDR2 FYNNEI. CDR3 size: 18 residues. The V gene end was trimmed by 6 bases and the J gene end by 3 bases; junction bases not matched to a gene: 14.

The V and J genes are TRBV5-1 and TRBJ1-2; 9 bases fit TRBD1. The CDR3 is 17 residues long. Losses at the gene ends were 0 bases for V and 8 bases for J; bases not matched to a gene: 14. Germline V gene data show CDR1 as SGHRS and CDR2 as YFSETQ. Here the CDR3 reads CASSLAGLQQGAEGYTF. The CDR3 DNA follows: TGCGCCAGCAGCTTGGCCGGCCTCCAACAGGGGGCGGAAGGCTACACCTTC.

The chain combines TRBV19 with TRBJ2-5; D is uncertain. The CDR3 has 13 residues. The germline V gene has CDR1 LNHDA and CDR2 SQIVND (reference sequence). The germline V and J ends were trimmed by 1 base and 4 bases, with 7 bases remaining between them. The CDR3 coding sequence is TGTGCCAGTAGTATAGGAACGGGAGAGACCCAGTACTTC. Its protein is CASSIGTGETQYF.

The rearrangement links TRBV6-1 to TRBJ1-1; a possible D gene is TRBD1 (5 bases). CDR3 length: 15 residues. With 6 bases removed from V and 2 bases from J, the gap between germline ends came to 16 bases. Germline CDR1 is MNHNS and CDR2 is SASEGT. In nucleotides, the CDR3 is TGTGCCAGCAGCCAAGGGACTCGCTTCAACACTGAAGCTTTCTTT. This sequence encodes CASSQGTRFNTEAFF.

J is TRBJ2-3 and V is TRBV10-3; a weak D match, TRBD2 (5 bases). Germline assignment: CDR1 ENHRY and CDR2 SYGVKD. The CDR3 covers 14 residues. Between the trimmed V and J ends, which lost 3 bases and 3 bases, there was a span of 10 bases. CDR3 sequence reads: CAISDGVGTDTQYF. CDR3 DNA sequence: TGTGCCATCAGTGACGGGGTGGGAACAGATACGCAGTATTTT.

The chain carries TRBV7-9 and TRBJ2-3; the D is unclear. CDR3 size: 15 residues. With 0 bases removed from V and 3 bases from J, the gap between germline ends came to 10 bases. Germline loops: CDR1 SEHNR, CDR2 FQNEAQ (reference sequence). The CDR3 is CASSLAAISTDTQYF. CDR3 DNA sequence: TGTGCCAGCAGCTTAGCAGCAATTTCTACAGATACGCAGTATTTT.

The CDR3, as DNA: TGTGCCAGCAGCTGGGTAGCGGGGGGGCCCGACGAGCAGTACTTC. Translation: CASSWVAGGPDEQYF. The chain has TRBV7-2 and TRBJ2-7, with 11 bases lining up with TRBD2. The CDR3 spans 15 residues. V lost 4 bases and J lost 5; bases outside the gene matches: 7. Looked up from germline, CDR1 is SGHTA and CDR2 is FQGNSA.

Comment on this clone: The junction does not match germline at one end; this may be a read error. V usage is TRBV7-2 and J usage is TRBJ2-3; TRBD2 agrees at 10 bases. Germline V lookup: CDR1 SGHTA, CDR2 FQGNSA. This CDR3 spans 14 amino acids. CDR3 nucleotides: TGTGCCGGCAGCCTAGCGGGAGCCACAGATACGCAGTATTTT. Translating it yields CAGSLAGATDTQYF.

This clone was seen more than once but under ten times. V is TRBV11-3 and J is TRBJ2-1, with TRBD1 matching 9 bases. Germline V gene lookup returns CDR1 SGHNT and CDR2 YENEEA. The CDR3 runs 15 residues. V was pared by 3 bases and J by 5 bases, with 5 bases of the junction left unmatched. CDR3 bases: TGTGCCAGCAGCTTGTCGGGGACAGGGCACAATGAGCAGTTCTTC. Amino acids: CASSLSGTGHNEQFF.